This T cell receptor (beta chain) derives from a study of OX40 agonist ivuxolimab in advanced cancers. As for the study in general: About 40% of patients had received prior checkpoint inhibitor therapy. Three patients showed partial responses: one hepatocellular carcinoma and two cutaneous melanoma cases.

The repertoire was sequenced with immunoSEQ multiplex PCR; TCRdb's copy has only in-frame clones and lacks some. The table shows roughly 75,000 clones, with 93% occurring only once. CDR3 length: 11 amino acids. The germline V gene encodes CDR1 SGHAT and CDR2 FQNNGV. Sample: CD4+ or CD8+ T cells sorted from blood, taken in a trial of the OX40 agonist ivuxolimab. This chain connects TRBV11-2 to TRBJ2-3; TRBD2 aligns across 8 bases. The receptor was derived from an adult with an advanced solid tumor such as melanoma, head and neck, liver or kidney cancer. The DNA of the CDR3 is TGTTCAGCGGGGGTAGCAGATACGCAGTATTTT. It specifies CSAGVADTQYF.